The entry below gives a single T cell receptor (beta chain) sequence along with its context. This CDR3 has 15 residues. V was shortened by 5 bases and J by 3 bases, with 13 bases between the two germline ends. Germline V gene lookup returns CDR1 LNHDA and CDR2 SQIVND (reference sequence). The data derive from a study of blood T cell repertoires in COVID-19. Across the whole study: T cells, B-cell-depleted T cells, or PBMCs supplied cDNA or gDNA.

Assay used: immunoSEQ multiplex PCR; TCRdb lists only in-frame clones, some missing. The data contain 40,000 to 45,000 clones, approximately 90% of them singletons. The V call is TRBV19, the J call TRBJ1-4, with D possibly matching TRBD1 (6 bases). The source is a human donor in a cohort sampled during active COVID-19. Sequencing used peripheral blood. CDR3 DNA: TGTGCCAGTAGTGCCACAGGGTCCCCTAATGAAAAACTGTTTTTT. Translation: CASSATGSPNEKLFF.